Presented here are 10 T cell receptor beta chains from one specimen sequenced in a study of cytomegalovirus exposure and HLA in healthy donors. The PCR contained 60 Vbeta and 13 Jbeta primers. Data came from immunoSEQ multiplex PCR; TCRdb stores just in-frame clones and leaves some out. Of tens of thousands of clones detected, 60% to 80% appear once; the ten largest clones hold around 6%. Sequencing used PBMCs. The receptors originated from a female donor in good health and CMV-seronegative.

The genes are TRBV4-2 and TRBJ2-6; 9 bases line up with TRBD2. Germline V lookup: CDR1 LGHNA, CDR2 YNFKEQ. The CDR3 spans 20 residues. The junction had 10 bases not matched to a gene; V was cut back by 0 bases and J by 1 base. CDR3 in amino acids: CASSQDRGERGVSGANVLTF. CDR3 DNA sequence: TGTGCCAGCAGCCAAGATAGAGGAGAGCGGGGGGTGTCTGGGGCCAACGTCCTGACTTTC.

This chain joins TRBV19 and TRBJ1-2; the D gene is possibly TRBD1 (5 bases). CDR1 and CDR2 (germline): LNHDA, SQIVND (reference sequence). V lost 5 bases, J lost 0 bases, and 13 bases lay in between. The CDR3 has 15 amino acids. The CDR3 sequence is CASSGSTGANYGYTF. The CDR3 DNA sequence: TGTGCCAGTAGTGGAAGTACAGGCGCTAACTATGGCTACACCTTC.

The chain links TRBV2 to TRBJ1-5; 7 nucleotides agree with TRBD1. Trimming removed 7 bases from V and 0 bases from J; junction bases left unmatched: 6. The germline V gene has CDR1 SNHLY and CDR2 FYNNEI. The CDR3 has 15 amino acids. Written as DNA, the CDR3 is TGTGCCAGCAATCCACAGGGGAATAGCAATCAGCCCCAGCATTTT. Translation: CASNPQGNSNQPQHF.

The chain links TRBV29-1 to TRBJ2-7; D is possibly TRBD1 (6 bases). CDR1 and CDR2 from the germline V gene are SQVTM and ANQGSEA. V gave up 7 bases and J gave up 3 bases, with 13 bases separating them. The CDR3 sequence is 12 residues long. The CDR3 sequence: CSAGTSLYEQYF. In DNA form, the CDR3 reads TGCAGCGCCGGGACATCTCTCTACGAGCAGTACTTC.

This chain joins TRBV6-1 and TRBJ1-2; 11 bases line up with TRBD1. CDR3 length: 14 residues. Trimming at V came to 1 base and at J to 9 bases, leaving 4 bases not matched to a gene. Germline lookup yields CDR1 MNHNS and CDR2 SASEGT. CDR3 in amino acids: CASSEDGTGGRYTF. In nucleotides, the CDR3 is TGTGCCAGCAGTGAAGACGGGACAGGGGGTCGCTACACCTTC.

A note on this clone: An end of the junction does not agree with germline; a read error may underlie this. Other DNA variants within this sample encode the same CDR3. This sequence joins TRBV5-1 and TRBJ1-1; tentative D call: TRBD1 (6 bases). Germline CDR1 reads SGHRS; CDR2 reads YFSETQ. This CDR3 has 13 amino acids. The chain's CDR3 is CASSLGGVQGQDF. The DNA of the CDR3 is TGCGCCAGCAGCTTGGGTGGGGTTCAGGGGCAAGACTTT. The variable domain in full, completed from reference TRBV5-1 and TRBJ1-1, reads KAGVTQTPRYLIKTRGQQVTLSCSPISGHRSVSWYQQTPGQGLQFLFEYFSETQRNKGNFPGRFSGRQFSNSRSEMNVSTLELGDSALYLCASSLGGVQGQDFGQGTRLTVV.

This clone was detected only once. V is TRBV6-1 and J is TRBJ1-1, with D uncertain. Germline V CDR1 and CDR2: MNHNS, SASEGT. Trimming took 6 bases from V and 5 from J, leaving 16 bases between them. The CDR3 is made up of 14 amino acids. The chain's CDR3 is CASSLTIAGTEAFF. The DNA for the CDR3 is TGTGCCAGCAGCCTAACAATAGCTGGGACTGAAGCTTTCTTT.

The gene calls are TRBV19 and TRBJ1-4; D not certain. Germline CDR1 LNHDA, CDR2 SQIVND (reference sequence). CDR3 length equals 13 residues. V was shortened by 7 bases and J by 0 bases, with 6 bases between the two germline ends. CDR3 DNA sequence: TGTGCCAGTAAATCAGCAACTAATGAAAAACTGTTTTTT. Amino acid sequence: CASKSATNEKLFF.

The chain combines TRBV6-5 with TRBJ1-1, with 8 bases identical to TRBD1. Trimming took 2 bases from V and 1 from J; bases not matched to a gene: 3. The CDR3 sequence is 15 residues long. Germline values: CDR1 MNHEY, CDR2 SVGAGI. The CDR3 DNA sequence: TGTGCCAGCAGTTACCTGGACAGGGCGAACACTGAAGCTTTCTTT. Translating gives CASSYLDRANTEAFF.

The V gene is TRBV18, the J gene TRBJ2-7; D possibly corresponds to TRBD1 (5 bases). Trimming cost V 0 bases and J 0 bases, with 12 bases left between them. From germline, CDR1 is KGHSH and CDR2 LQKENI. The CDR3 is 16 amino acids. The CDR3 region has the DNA TGTGCCAGCTCACCACCTGGTAGGGGCGCCTCCTACGAGCAGTACTTC. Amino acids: CASSPPGRGASYEQYF. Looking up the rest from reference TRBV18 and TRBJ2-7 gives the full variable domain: NAGVMQNPRHLVRRRGQEARLRCSPMKGHSHVYWYRQLPEEGLKFMVYLQKENIIDESGMPKERFSAEFPKEGPSILRIQQVVRGDSAAYFCASSPPGRGASYEQYFGPGTRLTVT.